Detailed here is one T cell receptor beta chain. Antigen: not known. The entry originates in a study of cytomegalovirus exposure and HLA in healthy donors. After removal of 9 bases from V and 0 bases from J, the junction contained 5 bases not matched to a gene. Germline loops: CDR1 MNHEY, CDR2 SMNVEV (reference sequence). This CDR3 has 13 residues. The study's findings and limits: About 87% or about 30% of the time was how often most TCR beta V segments were productive, according to an earlier analysis. Likely technical artifact: a cluster of highly shared sequence variants. Looking again later, the authors saw that most CMV-associated TCR beta chains seemed HLA-restricted. CMV serostatus was the only immune exposure information that was available.

The PCR made use of 60 Vbeta and 13 Jbeta primers. Repertoires were generated with immunoSEQ multiplex PCR, while TCRdb's copy carries only in-frame clones and drops some. This sample yields fewer than 100,000 clones, of which around 78% are seen a single time; approximately 4.8% belongs to the top ten. The sample taken for sequencing was PBMCs. V and J are TRBV27 and TRBJ2-7, with 7 bases fitting TRBD2. The clonotype comes from a male donor in good health and CMV-seropositive. The CDR3: CASGGGISYEQYF. In DNA form, the CDR3 reads TGTGCCAGTGGGGGGGGGATCTCCTACGAGCAGTACTTC.